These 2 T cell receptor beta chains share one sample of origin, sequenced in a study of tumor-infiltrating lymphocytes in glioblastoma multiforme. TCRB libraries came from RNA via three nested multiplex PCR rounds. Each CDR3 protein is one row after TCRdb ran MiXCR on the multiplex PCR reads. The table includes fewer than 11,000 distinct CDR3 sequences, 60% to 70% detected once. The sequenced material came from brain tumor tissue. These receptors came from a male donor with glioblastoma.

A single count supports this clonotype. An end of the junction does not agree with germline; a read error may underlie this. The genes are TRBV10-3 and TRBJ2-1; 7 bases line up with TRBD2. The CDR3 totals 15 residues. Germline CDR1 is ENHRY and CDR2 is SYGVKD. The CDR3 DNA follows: TGTGCCATCAGTGAGTCAACTAGCGCATACAGTGAGCGGTTTTTC. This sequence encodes CAISESTSAYSERFF.

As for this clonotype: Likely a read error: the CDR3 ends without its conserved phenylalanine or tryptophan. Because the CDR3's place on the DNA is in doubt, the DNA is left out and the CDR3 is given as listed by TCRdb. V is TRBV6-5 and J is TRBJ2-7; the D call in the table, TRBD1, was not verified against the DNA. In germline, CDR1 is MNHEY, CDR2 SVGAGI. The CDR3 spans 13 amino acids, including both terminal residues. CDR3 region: CASSYRDNHEQYS.